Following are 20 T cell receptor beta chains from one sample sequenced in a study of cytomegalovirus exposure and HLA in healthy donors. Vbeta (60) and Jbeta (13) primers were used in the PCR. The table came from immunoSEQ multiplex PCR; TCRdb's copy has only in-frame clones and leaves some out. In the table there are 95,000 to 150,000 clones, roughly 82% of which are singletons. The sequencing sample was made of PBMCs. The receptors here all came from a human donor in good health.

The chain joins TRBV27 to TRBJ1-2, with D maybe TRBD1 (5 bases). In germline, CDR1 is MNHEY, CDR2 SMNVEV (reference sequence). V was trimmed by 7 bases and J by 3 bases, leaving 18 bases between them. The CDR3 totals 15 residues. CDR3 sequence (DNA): TGTGCCAGCACCCCCCTCGGGGGGAGACACTATGGCTACACCTTC. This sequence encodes CASTPLGGRHYGYTF.

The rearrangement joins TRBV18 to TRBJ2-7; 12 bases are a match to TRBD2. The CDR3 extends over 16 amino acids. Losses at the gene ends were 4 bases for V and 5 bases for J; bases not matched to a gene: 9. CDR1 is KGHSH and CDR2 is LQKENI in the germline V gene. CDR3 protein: CASSHDLAGGTDEQYF. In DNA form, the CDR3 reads TGTGCCAGCTCACACGACCTAGCGGGAGGGACCGACGAGCAGTACTTC. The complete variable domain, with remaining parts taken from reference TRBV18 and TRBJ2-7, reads NAGVMQNPRHLVRRRGQEARLRCSPMKGHSHVYWYRQLPEEGLKFMVYLQKENIIDESGMPKERFSAEFPKEGPSILRIQQVVRGDSAAYFCASSHDLAGGTDEQYFGPGTRLTVT.

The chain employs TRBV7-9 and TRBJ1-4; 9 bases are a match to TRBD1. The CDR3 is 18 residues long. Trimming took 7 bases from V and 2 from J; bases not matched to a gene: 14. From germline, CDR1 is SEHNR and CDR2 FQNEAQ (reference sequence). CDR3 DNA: TGTGCCAGCATCAGAAGAGGGACAGGGAAATGGACTAATGAAAAACTGTTTTTT. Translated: CASIRRGTGKWTNEKLFF.

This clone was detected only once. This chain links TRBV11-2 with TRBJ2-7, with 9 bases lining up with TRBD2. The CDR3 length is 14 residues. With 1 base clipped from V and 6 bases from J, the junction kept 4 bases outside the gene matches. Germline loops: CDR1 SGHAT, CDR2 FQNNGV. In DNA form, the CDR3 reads TGTGCCAGCAGCTTAGGGGCTAGCGGGATCGAGCAGTACTTC. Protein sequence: CASSLGASGIEQYF.

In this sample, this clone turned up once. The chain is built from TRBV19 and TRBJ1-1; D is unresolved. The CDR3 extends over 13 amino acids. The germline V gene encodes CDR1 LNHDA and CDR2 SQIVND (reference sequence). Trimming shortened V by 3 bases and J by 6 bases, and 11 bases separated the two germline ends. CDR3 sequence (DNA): TGTGCCAGTAGTATCCCCCCCGGGGCTGAAGCTTTCTTT. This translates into CASSIPPGAEAFF.

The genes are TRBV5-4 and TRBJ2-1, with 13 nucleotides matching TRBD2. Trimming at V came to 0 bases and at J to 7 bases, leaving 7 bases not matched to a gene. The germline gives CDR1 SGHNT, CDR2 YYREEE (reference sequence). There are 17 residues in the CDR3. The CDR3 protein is CASSLVRTSGRGNEQFF. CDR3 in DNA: TGTGCCAGCAGCTTGGTCCGTACTAGCGGGAGGGGGAATGAGCAGTTCTTC.

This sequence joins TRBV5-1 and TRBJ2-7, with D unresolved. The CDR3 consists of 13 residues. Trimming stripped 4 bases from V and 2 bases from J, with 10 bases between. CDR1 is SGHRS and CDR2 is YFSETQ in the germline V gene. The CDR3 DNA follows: TGCGCCAGCAGCGACACAGTACCCTACGAGCAGTACTTC. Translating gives CASSDTVPYEQYF. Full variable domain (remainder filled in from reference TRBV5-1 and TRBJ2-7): KAGVTQTPRYLIKTRGQQVTLSCSPISGHRSVSWYQQTPGQGLQFLFEYFSETQRNKGNFPGRFSGRQFSNSRSEMNVSTLELGDSALYLCASSDTVPYEQYFGPGTRLTVT.

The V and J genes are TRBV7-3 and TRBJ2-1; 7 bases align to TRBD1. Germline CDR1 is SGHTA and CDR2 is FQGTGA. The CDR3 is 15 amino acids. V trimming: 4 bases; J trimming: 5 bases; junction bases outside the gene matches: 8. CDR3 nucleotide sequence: TGTGCCAGCAGCTCGCCGACAGGGTCCCACAATGAGCAGTTCTTC. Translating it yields CASSSPTGSHNEQFF.

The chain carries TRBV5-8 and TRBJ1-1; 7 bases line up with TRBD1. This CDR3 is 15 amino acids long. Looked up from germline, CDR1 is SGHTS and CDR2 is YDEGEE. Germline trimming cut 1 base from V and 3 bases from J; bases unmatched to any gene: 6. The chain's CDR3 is CASSLIPGGYTEAFF. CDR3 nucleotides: TGTGCCAGCAGCTTGATTCCAGGGGGGTACACTGAAGCTTTCTTT. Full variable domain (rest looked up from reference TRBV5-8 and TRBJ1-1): EAGVTQSPTHLIKTRGQQATLRCSPISGHTSVYWYQQALGLGLQFLLWYDEGEERNRGNFPPRFSGRQFPNYSSELNVNALELEDSALYLCASSLIPGGYTEAFFGQGTRLTVV.

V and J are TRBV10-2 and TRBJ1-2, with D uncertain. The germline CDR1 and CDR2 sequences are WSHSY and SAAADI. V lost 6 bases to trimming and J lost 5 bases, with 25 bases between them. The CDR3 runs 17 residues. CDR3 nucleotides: TGCGCCAGCAGCCGGGAAACCCGACGGGTCGGGTTATATGGCTACACCTTC. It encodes CASSRETRRVGLYGYTF.

CDR3 DNA: TGTGCCAGCAGCTTGGCCGGGGTTTTGGGTCCTCGGGAGCAGTTCTTC. Its translation is CASSLAGVLGPREQFF. The chain links TRBV5-6 to TRBJ2-1; maybe TRBD2 (5 bases). V lost 0 bases and J 10 bases, leaving 20 bases between the germline ends. The CDR3 runs 16 residues. Germline assignment: CDR1 SGHDT and CDR2 YYEEEE.

Written as DNA, the CDR3 is TGTGCCAGCGGGTTGACAGGGATCTATGGCTACACCTTC. This encodes CASGLTGIYGYTF. V gene TRBV7-2 combines with J gene TRBJ1-2; 7 positions agree with TRBD1. Losses at the gene ends were 8 bases for V and 4 bases for J; bases not matched to a gene: 7. The CDR3 loop spans 13 amino acids. Germline assignment: CDR1 SGHTA and CDR2 FQGNSA.

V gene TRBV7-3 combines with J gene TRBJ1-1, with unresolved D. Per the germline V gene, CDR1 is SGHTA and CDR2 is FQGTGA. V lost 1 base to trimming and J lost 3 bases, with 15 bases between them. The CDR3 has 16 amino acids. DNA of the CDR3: TGTGCCAGCAGCTTAAACGCCCGGGAGGCCTACACTGAAGCTTTCTTT. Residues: CASSLNAREAYTEAFF. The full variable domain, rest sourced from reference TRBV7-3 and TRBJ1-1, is GAGVSQTPSNKVTEKGKYVELRCDPISGHTALYWYRQSLGQGPEFLIYFQGTGAADDSGLPNDRFFAVRPEGSVSTLKIQRTERGDSAVYLCASSLNAREAYTEAFFGQGTRLTVV.

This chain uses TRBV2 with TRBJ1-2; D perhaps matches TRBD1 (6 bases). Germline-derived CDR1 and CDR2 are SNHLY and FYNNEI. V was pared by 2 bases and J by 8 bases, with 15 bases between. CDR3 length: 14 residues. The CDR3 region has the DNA TGTGCCAGCAGTGAAAGGTTACAGGGAGAGGGCTACACCTTC. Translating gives CASSERLQGEGYTF.

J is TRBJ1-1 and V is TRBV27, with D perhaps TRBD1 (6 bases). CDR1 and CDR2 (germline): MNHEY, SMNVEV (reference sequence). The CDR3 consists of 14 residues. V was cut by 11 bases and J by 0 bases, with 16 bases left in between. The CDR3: CARGAGHLNTEAFF. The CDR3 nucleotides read TGTGCCCGGGGGGCGGGTCATCTGAACACTGAAGCTTTCTTT.

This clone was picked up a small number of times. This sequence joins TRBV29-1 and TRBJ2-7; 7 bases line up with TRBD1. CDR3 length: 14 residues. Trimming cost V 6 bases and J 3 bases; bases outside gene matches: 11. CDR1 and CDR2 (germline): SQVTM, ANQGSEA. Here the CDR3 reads CSVPSAGGGYEQYF. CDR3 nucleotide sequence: TGCAGCGTCCCTTCGGCAGGGGGTGGCTACGAGCAGTACTTC.

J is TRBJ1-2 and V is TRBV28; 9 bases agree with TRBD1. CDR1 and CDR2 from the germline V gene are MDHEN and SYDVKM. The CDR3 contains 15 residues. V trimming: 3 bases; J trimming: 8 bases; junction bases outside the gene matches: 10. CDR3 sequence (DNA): TGTGCCAGCAGTTTGCCGGGACAGGGAGGGGGAGGCTACACCTTC. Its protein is CASSLPGQGGGGYTF.

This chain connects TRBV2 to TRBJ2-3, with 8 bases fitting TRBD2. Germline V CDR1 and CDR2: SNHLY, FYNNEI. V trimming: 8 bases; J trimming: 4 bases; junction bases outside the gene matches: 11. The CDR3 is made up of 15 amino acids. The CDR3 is CASSSGGRYADTQYF. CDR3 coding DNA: TGTGCCAGCTCGAGTGGCGGGAGGTACGCAGATACGCAGTATTTT.

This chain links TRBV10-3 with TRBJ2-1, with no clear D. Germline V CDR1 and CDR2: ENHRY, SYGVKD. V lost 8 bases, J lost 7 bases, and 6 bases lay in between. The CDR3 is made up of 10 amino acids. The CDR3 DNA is TGTGCCATCGGAGAGAATGAGCAGTTCTTC. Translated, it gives CAIGENEQFF.

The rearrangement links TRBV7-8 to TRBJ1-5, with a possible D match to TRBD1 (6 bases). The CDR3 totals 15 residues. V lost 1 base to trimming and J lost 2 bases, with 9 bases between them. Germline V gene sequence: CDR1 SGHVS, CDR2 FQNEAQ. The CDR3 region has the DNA TGTGCCAGCAGCTTAGGGGGGGGCGGCAATCAGCCCCAGCATTTT. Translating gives CASSLGGGGNQPQHF.